Presented here are 19 T cell receptor beta chains from one specimen sequenced in a study of T-cell memory formation after mild COVID-19. TCRdb processed the 5' RACE reads anew with MiXCR; each CDR3 protein has one entry. The repertoire holds 470,000 or so distinct CDR3 sequences, with around 18% as singletons. Sequenced material: PBMCs or a T cell subset sorted from them (not recorded which). These receptors were collected from an adult woman who had mild COVID-19 (a few samples of this study predate the infection). Cell type and time point are not known.

The chain uses TRBV5-6 and TRBJ2-5; 10 bases line up with TRBD2. The germline CDR1 and CDR2 sequences are SGHDT and YYEEEE. This CDR3 spans 17 amino acids. V was clipped by 5 bases and J by 3 bases; unmatched bases: 13. The CDR3 sequence: CASSSTYGLAAEETQYF. In DNA, the CDR3 is TGTGCCAGCAGTTCGACCTACGGACTAGCGGCAGAAGAGACCCAGTACTTC. The whole variable domain, filled in from reference TRBV5-6 and TRBJ2-5, reads DAGVTQSPTHLIKTRGQQVTLRCSPKSGHDTVSWYQQALGQGPQFIFQYYEEEERQRGNFPDRFSGHQFPNYSSELNVNALLLGDSALYLCASSSTYGLAAEETQYFGPGTRLLVL.

This clonotype was counted once. V gene TRBV24-1 combines with J gene TRBJ1-2; the D is unclear. Germline V gives CDR1 KGHDR, CDR2 SFDVKD. CDR3 length equals 13 residues. Trimming removed 1 base from V and 11 bases from J, with 13 bases in between. CDR3 nucleotides: TGTGCCACCAGTGATTTCAAGGACTCACGGTACACCTTC. This sequence encodes CATSDFKDSRYTF.

This clonotype was found a few times. This chain joins TRBV6-5 and TRBJ2-1; D tentatively fits TRBD1 or TRBD2 (5 bases each). This CDR3 is 14 amino acids long. V lost 2 bases and J lost 9, with 14 bases in between. CDR1 MNHEY and CDR2 SVGAGI come from the germline V gene. The CDR3 sequence is CASSYGTLAVEQFF. CDR3 bases: TGTGCCAGCAGTTACGGGACCCTCGCAGTTGAGCAGTTCTTC.

This clonotype was detected a few times. This chain uses TRBV6-5 with TRBJ2-5, with D possibly being TRBD1 (6 bases). Trimming cost V 5 bases and J 1 base, with 17 bases left between them. Germline V lookup: CDR1 MNHEY, CDR2 SVGAGI. This CDR3 contains 16 residues. The CDR3 bases are TGTGCCAGCAGTAAAACTCCAGGGGTGGGCCAAGAGACCCAGTACTTC. Protein sequence: CASSKTPGVGQETQYF.

This clonotype occurred a few times. The chain combines TRBV6-5 with TRBJ2-2; no firm D call. Between the trimmed V and J ends, which lost 2 bases and 5 bases, there was a span of 12 bases. This CDR3 is built from 15 residues. CDR1 MNHEY and CDR2 SVGAGI come from the germline V gene. This CDR3 is CASSYRPRPTGELFF. Written as DNA, the CDR3 is TGTGCCAGCAGTTACCGCCCCAGGCCGACCGGGGAGCTGTTTTTT.

This clonotype was seen only a few times. V is TRBV9 and J is TRBJ2-1, with 7 bases aligning to TRBD1. V lost 2 bases to trimming and J lost 10 bases; unmatched junction nucleotides: 6. The CDR3 is 13 residues long. CDR1 and CDR2 (germline): SGDLS, YYNGEE. Here the CDR3 DNA reads TGTGCCAGCAGCGTTGTTCCGGGACAGGAGCAGTTCTTC. The encoded protein is CASSVVPGQEQFF. Using reference TRBV9 and TRBJ2-1 for the parts outside the CDR3, the full variable domain is DSGVTQTPKHLITATGQRVTLRCSPRSGDLSVYWYQQSLDQGLQFLIQYYNGEERAKGNILERFSAQQFPDLHSELNLSSLELGDSALYFCASSVVPGQEQFFGPGTRLTVL.

This clonotype has at least ten counts. The rearrangement joins TRBV7-2 to TRBJ2-1; the D call may be TRBD1 or TRBD2 (5 bases each). Germline-derived CDR1 and CDR2 are SGHTA and FQGNSA. V lost 0 bases to trimming and J lost 4 bases, with 7 bases between them. This CDR3 is built from 14 residues. The CDR3 spells CASSLAGRYNEQFF. Here the CDR3 DNA reads TGTGCCAGCAGCTTAGCGGGACGATACAATGAGCAGTTCTTC.

V gene TRBV2 combines with J gene TRBJ1-2, with TRBD1 matching 9 bases. The CDR3 has 15 residues. CDR1 SNHLY and CDR2 FYNNEI come from the germline V gene. The J segment lost 4 bases and the V segment lost 2 bases, leaving 5 bases of the junction unmatched. The CDR3 nucleotides are TGTGCCAGCAGTGAACCGGGACAGGGACTCTATGGCTACACCTTC. It specifies CASSEPGQGLYGYTF.

This chain uses TRBV29-1 with TRBJ2-2; either TRBD1 or TRBD2 may supply D (5 bases each). The CDR3 loop spans 15 amino acids. V was clipped by 5 bases and J by 7 bases, with 20 bases between them. The germline CDR1 and CDR2 sequences are SQVTM and ANQGSEA. The CDR3 is CSVSLRGVDFGELFF. As DNA, the CDR3 is TGCAGCGTTTCCCTACGAGGGGTTGACTTCGGGGAGCTGTTTTTT.

This clonotype has a handful of counts. The rearrangement joins TRBV14 to TRBJ2-7, with TRBD2 as a possible D gene (6 bases). The CDR3 has 13 residues. The ends were cut back, 7 bases at V and 2 bases at J, with 12 bases in the middle. Per the germline V gene, CDR1 is SGHDN and CDR2 is FVKESK. This CDR3 is CASTWGGPYEQYF. CDR3 coding DNA: TGTGCCAGCACTTGGGGAGGACCCTACGAGCAGTACTTC.

The V gene is TRBV5-1, the J gene TRBJ2-7; tentative D call: TRBD1 (6 bases). The CDR3 covers 17 residues. V lost 0 bases to trimming and J lost 3 bases, with 19 bases between them. CDR1 SGHRS and CDR2 YFSETQ come from the germline V gene. The CDR3 sequence: CASSLELGTPHGYEQYF. Here the CDR3 DNA reads TGCGCCAGCAGCTTGGAATTGGGGACACCCCATGGCTACGAGCAGTACTTC.

This clonotype was seen more than once but under ten times. DNA for the CDR3: TGTGCCAGTAGTATAGATGGGGGAAGCACAGATACGCAGTATTTT. Protein: CASSIDGGSTDTQYF. The chain couples TRBV19 to TRBJ2-3; D is perhaps TRBD1 or TRBD2 (5 bases each). CDR3 size: 15 residues. The germline gives CDR1 LNHDA, CDR2 SQIVND (reference sequence). Trimming stripped 0 bases from V and 0 bases from J, with 7 bases between.

This chain uses TRBV12-3 or TRBV12-4 with TRBJ2-7; 13 bases match TRBD2. Germline trimming cut 5 bases from V and 5 bases from J; bases unmatched to any gene: 3. The CDR3 loop spans 14 amino acids. CDR3 loop: CASSRTSGSHEQYF. DNA for the CDR3: TGTGCCAGCAGTAGGACTAGCGGGAGCCACGAGCAGTACTTC.

The chain employs TRBV5-8 and TRBJ2-3; 9 positions agree with TRBD1. Trimming cost V 0 bases and J 0 bases; bases outside gene matches: 2. The length of the CDR3 is 16 residues. Germline loops: CDR1 SGHTS, CDR2 YDEGEE. CDR3 bases: TGTGCCAGCAGCTTGGGGACAGGGGCGAGCACAGATACGCAGTATTTT. Translation: CASSLGTGASTDTQYF. The variable domain in full, with the rest retrieved from reference TRBV5-8 and TRBJ2-3, is EAGVTQSPTHLIKTRGQQATLRCSPISGHTSVYWYQQALGLGLQFLLWYDEGEERNRGNFPPRFSGRQFPNYSSELNVNALELEDSALYLCASSLGTGASTDTQYFGPGTRLTVL.

The chain employs TRBV18 and TRBJ1-2; D is unresolved. The CDR3 has 14 amino acids. Germline CDR1 KGHSH, CDR2 LQKENI. The V end was cut by 6 bases, the J end by 0 bases, with 11 bases between. The CDR3, as DNA: TGTGCCAGCTCTCCCGGCAGTACTAACTATGGCTACACCTTC. Residues: CASSPGSTNYGYTF.

This clonotype was recorded at least ten times. The V call is TRBV7-9, the J call TRBJ2-3; TRBD1 aligns across 7 bases. Trimming took 5 bases from V and 1 from J; bases not matched to a gene: 6. The CDR3 runs 15 residues. Germline V gene sequence: CDR1 SEHNR, CDR2 FQNEAQ (reference sequence). The CDR3 DNA reads as TGTGCCAGCAGCCCCAGGACAGGCGGCACAGATACGCAGTATTTT. Protein product: CASSPRTGGTDTQYF.

This clonotype was found many times. The chain carries TRBV7-9 and TRBJ2-7, with TRBD2 identical over 11 bases. Germline CDR1 reads SEHNR; CDR2 reads FQNEAQ (reference sequence). Losses at the gene ends were 4 bases for V and 4 bases for J; bases not matched to a gene: 6. This CDR3 comprises 15 residues. CDR3 coding DNA: TGTGCCAGCAGCTCTTCTAGCGGGAGGATGTACGAGCAGTACTTC. It yields the protein CASSSSSGRMYEQYF.

The V gene is TRBV27, the J gene TRBJ2-1, with 10 nucleotides matching TRBD2. The CDR3 sequence is 14 residues long. CDR1 and CDR2 from the germline V gene are MNHEY and SMNVEV (reference sequence). The trim removed 5 bases at V and 9 bases at J, leaving 7 bases unmatched. The CDR3 sequence: CASSLLAGAGEQFF. The CDR3 nucleotides are TGTGCCAGCAGTCTGCTAGCGGGGGCGGGTGAGCAGTTCTTC.

The chain recombines TRBV30 with TRBJ1-1; D may be TRBD1 (6 bases). The CDR3 length is 11 residues. Germline CDR1 is GTSNPN and CDR2 is SVGIG (reference sequence). The V end lost 4 bases, the J end lost 5 bases, and 8 bases lay between the germline ends. The CDR3, as DNA: TGTGCCTGGAAAGGGGGGACTGAAGCTTTCTTT. It translates to CAWKGGTEAFF.